This TCR beta chain emerged from a study of T cells in tuberculosis (dated by TCRdb to the late 2010s). Regarding the complete study: In the study, CD1B tetramers and high-throughput TCR immunosequencing were combined to characterize T cells specific for the mycobacterial lipid antigen glucose monomycolate (GMM). With 10 to 11 people per group, a South African clinical cohort compared IGRA-negative adolescents, IGRA-positive adolescents with latent tuberculosis, and adults with active tuberculosis. What the work shows at the level of the full study, not this receptor alone: Clinical samples were selected based on the availability of cryopreserved specimens, with adults included as active tuberculosis cases and adolescents included as controls. Active tuberculosis TCR-alpha repertoires showed smaller mean NN-distances to GMM-specific TCRs than IGRA-negative controls, suggesting clonal expansion of these TCRs. An accuracy of approximately 87% (AUROC around 0.9) was reached by a classifier using the diverse GMM-specific repertoire, compared with 70% accuracy when GEM motif frequencies were used. The smaller NN-distances in active tuberculosis patients were driven in part by shorter CDR3-alpha lengths, while the difference seen for TCR-beta was not statistically significant.

At study entry, a tuberculin skin test and the QuantiFERON-TB GOLD In-Tube IGRA were used to screen adolescents for latent tuberculosis infection. Immunosequencing was performed on unsorted cryopreserved PBMC, with some 91,000 T cells per clinical donor covered on average. Eleven high schools in the Worcester region of the Western Cape, South Africa, served as enrollment sites for adolescents aged 12 to 18 years. Some 10 M. tuberculosis-infected and roughly ten uninfected adolescents were selected with matching for age and sex. PBMC from adolescents were isolated by density centrifugation from freshly drawn heparinized blood and then cryopreserved. TCR libraries were generated with the immunoSEQ multiplex PCR assay, using TCR-beta and/or TCR-alpha/delta assays for each sample. The amplified TCR libraries were sequenced on the Illumina high-throughput platform. The original methods were these. Clustering and dimensionality reduction relied on pairwise TCRdist distances among GMM-specific receptors from T cells that were either sorted ex vivo or expanded in vitro. The score assigned to each clinical repertoire was mean NN-distance, meaning the average TCRdist to the nearest 10% of tetramer-positive reference sequences. To compute GEM TCR motif frequency, the fraction of unique TCRs matching known GEM sequences by V/J usage and CDR3 length was calculated. Linear discriminant analysis with leave-one-out cross-validation, implemented in scikit-learn, was used to classify active tuberculosis. TCRdb retrieved this table from immuneACCESS and kept in-frame rearrangements only. Not all clones are present; in checked studies, unresolved V genes account for under half, and no reason is known for the remainder. D and trimming were read from the DNA, whereas the V and J calls and clone size are those reported in that table. The sample includes 35,000 to 55,000 clones, with 90% to 95% observed a single time. Of the sample, around 7% falls within the top ten clones.

V was cut back by 2 bases and J by 7 bases, leaving a gap of 11 bases between them. Based on the germline V gene, the CDR1 and CDR2 sequences are SGHTA and FQGNSA. The CDR3 spans 13 residues, from the cysteine through the phenylalanine. The only DNA kept is the CDR3, 39 bases in frame from the first base. Only one count was recorded for this clone. Which antigen it targets is not known. No base qualities exist here, and no much larger clone lies one base off it. Recombination joined TRBV7-2 with TRBJ1-2; the D gene cannot be resolved reliably. Specimen: PBMCs. This receptor was taken from a donor aged 5 to 30 with latent tuberculosis or without tuberculosis infection. The bases are TGTGCCAGCAGCTTATTCTCCTCCGGTGGCTACACCTTC. Its protein product is CASSLFSSGGYTF.